The sequence of this T cell receptor (beta chain) was determined in a study of T cell responses to AZD1222 COVID-19 vaccine (dated by TCRdb to the early 2020s). For the wider study: AZD1222 recipients whose second dose came at about 4 weeks and those whose second dose came at about 12 weeks were combined into one group, since spike-specific TCR depth and breadth did not differ between the two schedules. A total of approximately 230 trial participants underwent TCR sequencing, of whom about 210 received two doses of AZD1222 and 26 received two doses of the MenACWY control vaccine. Enrollment into the trials was organized by age into subgroups of 18-55, 56-69 and 70-plus years, and those subgroups contained roughly 140, 27 and 60 TCR-sequenced participants, respectively.

Regarding this clone: Its antigen is currently not known. No base-level quality is on record; no much larger clone is a single base apart.

Explained via the paper, the time point label denotes: baseline before first vaccination. Samples from vaccinated people were obtained from the UK trials COV001 and COV002, which included a single-blind randomized controlled phase 2/3 trial of AZD1222 (ChAdOx1 nCoV-19) in healthy adults. For TCRbeta chain sequencing, PBMC samples were collected from trial participants at day 0 and at day 28 after the second dose. The CDR3 regions of human TCRbeta chains were subjected to immunosequencing. Under the source paper's analysis protocol: Repertoire TCRs were matched against a reference library of SARS-CoV-2-specific TCRs generated with the MIRA antigen-specificity platform. Breadth meant the fraction of unique TCRs that were SARS-CoV-2-associated, whereas depth meant the fraction of total T cells that were SARS-CoV-2-associated. Using the MIRA data, every spike-specific TCR was mapped to the spike region that the TCR reacted to and assigned to either a CD4 or a CD8 class. Log10-transformed breadth and depth values were compared by one-way ANOVA with Sidak's multiple comparisons tests. The clones in this table, taken by TCRdb from immuneACCESS, are in-frame only. Not every clone is retained; where verified, under half of the shortfall comes from an unresolved V gene, and the cause of the rest is unknown. That table gives V, J and clone size, and the DNA gave D and trimming. Present in this sample are 150,000 to 200,000 clones, 85% to 95% of which were seen just once. The ten biggest clones cover more than 9% of the sample.

V gives up 2 bases and J gives up 1 base, and the segment between their germline ends measures 12 bases. As encoded in the germline V gene, CDR1 is SGHAT while CDR2 is FQNNGV. The CDR3 contains 15 residues, cysteine and valine counted. Only the CDR3 portion is preserved as DNA: 45 bases, with reading frame beginning at the first base. Results the study describes overall, beyond this receptor: Reportedly, close to half of the unique spike-specific TCRs recognized epitopes lying outside the regions that are mutated in the B.1.351 and B.1.1.7 variants. Spike-specific TCR breadth and depth rose significantly after two AZD1222 doses compared with day 0 and with MenACWY recipients. Only 5 to 7 AZD1222 recipients were SARS-CoV-2 seropositive at baseline, limiting conclusions about previously exposed vaccinees. The 56-69-year group was small, and its depth increase did not reach significance, likely because of low power. Because no day 14 peak-response samples were available, the repertoires could be characterized only after the peak T cell response. Vaccine-associated CD4 TCRs spanned the whole spike protein, with dominant responses in regions 160-218 and 743-854. Most participants were white British and females outnumbered males, and the authors suggested that clonal diversity may have been underestimated.

The rearrangement joined TRBV11-2 to TRBJ2-7, with no reliable assignment of the D segment. This specimen was peripheral blood, taken on day 0 of AZD1222 vaccination. The receptor comes from an adult in good health. The bases are TGTGCCAGCAGCTTAAATCCCAACGATTCCTACGAGCAGTACGTC. This gives the protein CASSLNPNDSYEQYV.